The TCR beta chain under discussion was sequenced for a study of regulatory T cells in long-lasting Graves disease. Findings of the study overall: Possibly, too few samples lowered accuracy. New patients shared more than 750 public clonotypes, fewer than the approximately 2,500 shared by persistent patients.

Arm-PCR with iRepertoire HTBI primers amplified the CDR3 regions for these TCR beta libraries. TCRdb reprocessed the multiplex PCR reads with MiXCR, giving one entry per CDR3 protein. The sample consists of about 290,000 distinct CDR3 sequences, roughly 21% of them appearing once. CDR1 ENHRY and CDR2 SYGVKD come from the germline V gene. The CDR3 runs 16 residues. Time point defined: persistent/refractory GD, antithyroid drugs over 5 years with positive TRAb. TCR sequences were obtained from RNA taken from PBMCs. Per American Thyroid Association guidelines, Graves' disease was diagnosed. This clonotype was seen a single time. Its antigen is still unknown. A junction boundary mismatches the germline segment, possibly from a read error.

The sample consisted of peripheral blood mononuclear cells (PBMCs), taken when the disease was refractory, from a patient treated with antithyroid drugs. The rearrangement links TRBV10-3 to TRBJ2-5, with TRBD2 identical over 10 bases. The receptor's source is a female donor with Graves disease. The DNA of the CDR3 is TGTGCCATCGGTGACTTGCCTAGCGGGAGTGGGGAGACCCAGTACTTC. It codes for CAIGDLPSGSGETQYF.